This T cell receptor beta chain was recovered during a study of cytomegalovirus exposure and HLA in healthy donors. Study-wide background: From donors who were HLA-typed, an early data release held 65 million to 85 million unique TCRs. Points from the study as a whole: Sequencing likely caused a cluster of highly shared sequence variants.

Comment on this clone: As yet, its antigen is unknown.

V lost 6 bases, J lost 7 bases, and 7 bases stayed unmatched. The V gene's germline CDR1 is MNHEY and CDR2 SVGAGI. The CDR3 loop spans 15 amino acids. Both 60 Vbeta primers and 13 Jbeta primers went into the PCR. Some clones are missing from TCRdb's copy, which holds only in-frame ones; the method was immunoSEQ multiplex PCR. The table includes roughly 67,000 clones, about 77% detected once. The sample consisted of PBMCs. V is TRBV6-5 and J is TRBJ2-1, with 12 bases fitting TRBD2. This TCR was recovered from a middle-aged man in good health and CMV-seronegative. This chain's CDR3 is CASRDLAGGRNEQFF. CDR3 DNA: TGTGCCAGCAGGGACCTAGCGGGGGGGCGGAATGAGCAGTTCTTC.